The 30 T cell receptor beta chains listed next were all sequenced from one sample in a study of glioma-infiltrating T cells after dendritic cell vaccination. Sequencing used immunoSEQ multiplex PCR; TCRdb keeps in-frame clones, though not all of them. This table has under 100,000 clones, around 85% appearing once. Source: blood, taken before dendritic cell vaccination. The source is a human donor with glioblastoma.

The chain employs TRBV27 and TRBJ2-5, with TRBD1 matching 8 bases. V dropped 5 bases and J dropped 2; count of bases not matched to a gene: 7. The CDR3 loop spans 15 amino acids. The germline V gene has CDR1 MNHEY and CDR2 SMNVEV (reference sequence). The DNA for the CDR3 is TGTGCCAGCAGTATTTCGACAGGGGAACAAGAGACCCAGTACTTC. This encodes CASSISTGEQETQYF.

The V gene is TRBV7-2, the J gene TRBJ2-7; 15 positions agree with TRBD2. CDR1 and CDR2 (germline): SGHTA, FQGNSA. This CDR3 comprises 16 residues. The ends lost 5 bases at V and 4 bases at J; junction bases unmatched: 6. CDR3 sequence reads: CASSPGLAGGLYEQYF. The CDR3 coding sequence is TGTGCCAGCAGCCCTGGACTAGCGGGGGGGCTATACGAGCAGTACTTC.

This clone has a single count. V and J are TRBV6-5 and TRBJ2-5, with TRBD2 matching 10 bases. V dropped 5 bases and J dropped 5; count of bases not matched to a gene: 8. Germline values: CDR1 MNHEY, CDR2 SVGAGI. CDR3 length equals 15 residues. CDR3 DNA: TGTGCCAGCAGTACCAATACGGGACTAGCGGAGACCCAGTACTTC. Amino acids: CASSTNTGLAETQYF.

The chain couples TRBV28 to TRBJ2-7, with 7 bases matching TRBD1. In germline, CDR1 is MDHEN, CDR2 SYDVKM. The CDR3 totals 16 residues. Trimming took 4 bases from V and 0 from J; bases not matched to a gene: 9. DNA of the CDR3: TGTGCCAGCAGTTCCTCCGGGACAGCAACCTCCTACGAGCAGTACTTC. Amino acid sequence: CASSSSGTATSYEQYF.

The CDR3 is CASSQESLMNTEAFF. In nucleotides, the CDR3 is TGTGCCAGCAGCCAAGAGTCCCTTATGAACACTGAAGCTTTCTTT. V usage is TRBV4-2 and J usage is TRBJ1-1; D remains unclear. The CDR3 runs 15 residues. V was cut by 0 bases and J by 0 bases, with 8 bases left in between. Germline assignment: CDR1 LGHNA and CDR2 YNFKEQ.

The CDR3 reads CASSPDSVSYEQYF. CDR3 nucleotides: TGTGCCAGCAGCCCGGACAGCGTTTCCTACGAGCAGTACTTC. The chain combines TRBV7-2 with TRBJ2-7; D might be TRBD1 (6 bases). Germline-derived CDR1 and CDR2 are SGHTA and FQGNSA. The CDR3 has 14 amino acids. V dropped 5 bases and J dropped 1 base, with 12 bases sitting between them.

This clone came up once. J is TRBJ2-5 and V is TRBV27, with a weak D call TRBD1 (5 bases). Germline values: CDR1 MNHEY, CDR2 SMNVEV (reference sequence). Trimming stripped 6 bases from V and 3 bases from J, with 8 bases between. CDR3 size: 12 residues. The CDR3 region has the DNA TGTGCCAGCAGGGGGCAGGAAGAGACCCAGTACTTC. Translated, it gives CASRGQEETQYF.

This clone was found once. This rearrangement joins TRBV10-3 to TRBJ2-1; 7 nucleotides line up with TRBD1. J lost 5 bases, V lost 7 bases, and 11 bases had no gene match. The length of the CDR3 is 15 residues. Germline V gene lookup returns CDR1 ENHRY and CDR2 SYGVKD. This chain's CDR3 is CAITKRQGVDNEQFF. The CDR3 DNA reads as TGTGCCATCACCAAGAGACAGGGAGTGGACAATGAGCAGTTCTTC.

The rearrangement uses TRBV11-2 and TRBJ2-5; the match to TRBD2 covers 14 bases. The CDR3 is made up of 16 amino acids. With V trimmed by 5 bases and J by 5 bases, 7 bases remained unmatched. Germline V gene lookup returns CDR1 SGHAT and CDR2 FQNNGV. CDR3 sequence reads: CASSLGLAGGSETQYF. The CDR3 DNA follows: TGTGCCAGCAGCCTCGGACTAGCGGGAGGTTCTGAGACCCAGTACTTC.

This chain links TRBV10-2 with TRBJ2-1; 8 bases are shared with TRBD2. Germline trimming cut 7 bases from V and 5 bases from J; bases unmatched to any gene: 16. There are 17 residues in the CDR3. Germline lookup yields CDR1 WSHSY and CDR2 SAAADI. This CDR3 reads CASKRGFRGGRDNEQFF. CDR3 bases: TGCGCCAGCAAGAGGGGGTTCCGGGGGGGCCGGGACAATGAGCAGTTCTTC.

This clone was seen once. This chain links TRBV2 with TRBJ2-7; 9 bases fit TRBD1. The V segment lost 6 bases and the J segment 6 bases; nucleotides outside the gene matches: 6. This CDR3 has 13 amino acids. Per the germline V gene, CDR1 is SNHLY and CDR2 is FYNNEI. The CDR3: CASSFGTGREQYF. CDR3 bases: TGTGCCAGCAGCTTCGGGACAGGGCGCGAGCAGTACTTC.

The chain couples TRBV5-1 to TRBJ1-2; tentative D call: TRBD1 (5 bases). The CDR3 totals 13 residues. Trimming took off 0 bases at V and 6 bases at J, with 9 bases between the two ends. CDR1 and CDR2 (germline): SGHRS, YFSETQ. CDR3 protein: CASSLAPQDGYTF. The CDR3 bases are TGCGCCAGCAGCTTGGCCCCACAGGATGGCTACACCTTC.

The chain uses TRBV29-1 and TRBJ2-1; TRBD1 matches 7 bases. This CDR3 comprises 13 residues. V lost 7 bases and J lost 3; bases outside the gene matches: 6. Germline CDR1 is SQVTM and CDR2 is ANQGSEA. Written as DNA, the CDR3 is TGCAGCGCTGGGGCAGGGGGCTACAATGAGCAGTTCTTC. It codes for CSAGAGGYNEQFF.

V and J are TRBV5-4 and TRBJ1-1, with D possibly being TRBD1 (5 bases). Per the germline V gene, CDR1 is SGHNT and CDR2 is YYREEE (reference sequence). V lost 3 bases, J lost 4 bases, and 19 bases lay in between. The CDR3 runs 16 residues. The CDR3 is CASSSGGTPRITEAFF. Written as DNA, the CDR3 is TGTGCCAGCAGCTCTGGCGGGACCCCGAGGATCACTGAAGCTTTCTTT.

The genes are TRBV5-6 and TRBJ2-5, with D possibly matching TRBD2 (6 bases). The J call is doubtful: the DNA matches TRBJ2-7 better. CDR3 length: 18 residues. Germline loops: CDR1 SGHDT, CDR2 YYEEEE. CDR3 sequence reads: CASSLKGGHSLRTYEQYF. The CDR3 DNA follows: TGTGCCAGCAGCTTGAAGGGAGGACACTCCCTTAGGACCTACGAGCAGTACTTC.

This rearrangement joins TRBV5-8 to TRBJ1-5, with D unresolved. The length of the CDR3 is 17 residues. Germline CDR1 and CDR2: SGHTS and YDEGEE. Trimming cost V 4 bases and J 0 bases, with 17 bases left between them. The CDR3 loop is CASSPRPSGRSNQPQHF. The CDR3 bases are TGTGCCAGCAGCCCGAGGCCTAGCGGGCGTAGCAATCAGCCCCAGCATTTT.

This clone has just a few counts. The chain combines TRBV27 with TRBJ2-3, with 10 positions matching TRBD1. Germline lookup yields CDR1 MNHEY and CDR2 SMNVEV (reference sequence). Losses at the gene ends were 2 bases for V and 4 bases for J; bases not matched to a gene: 9. CDR3 length equals 17 residues. The CDR3 nucleotides read TGTGCCAGCAGTTTAACGACAGGGGGCCGCCGGGCAGATACGCAGTATTTT. The encoded protein is CASSLTTGGRRADTQYF.

This clone was counted a single time. The rearrangement uses TRBV5-1 and TRBJ1-4, with 8 bases matching TRBD1. CDR3 length equals 15 residues. Trimming removed 4 bases from V and 3 bases from J; junction bases left unmatched: 5. The germline CDR1 and CDR2 sequences are SGHRS and YFSETQ. The CDR3 reads CASSPQGESNEKLFF. CDR3 DNA: TGCGCCAGCAGCCCACAGGGGGAATCTAATGAAAAACTGTTTTTT.

CDR3 region: CASSFRGQETQYF. CDR3 DNA: TGCGCCAGCAGCTTCAGGGGCCAAGAGACCCAGTACTTC. The chain couples TRBV5-1 to TRBJ2-5; tentative D call: TRBD1 (6 bases). The CDR3 length is 13 residues. The germline V and J ends were trimmed by 2 bases and 1 base, with 6 bases remaining between them. Germline CDR1 reads SGHRS; CDR2 reads YFSETQ.

V is TRBV2 and J is TRBJ2-7; perhaps TRBD2 as D (7 bases). Deletions cut 4 bases from V and 4 bases from J, with 17 bases between. CDR1 is SNHLY and CDR2 is FYNNEI in the germline V gene. This CDR3 contains 15 residues. The CDR3 coding sequence is TGTGCCAGCAGTGTTCAACGGGGGGCACCGTACGAGCAGTACTTC. Amino acids: CASSVQRGAPYEQYF.

The CDR3 loop reads CASSSVAGERYNEQFF. The CDR3 DNA sequence: TGTGCCAGCAGTTCCGTAGCGGGAGAGCGGTACAATGAGCAGTTCTTC. The chain uses TRBV6-5 and TRBJ2-1; 9 bases match TRBD2. Germline V gene data show CDR1 as MNHEY and CDR2 as SVGAGI. The V gene end was trimmed by 4 bases and the J gene end by 4 bases; junction bases not matched to a gene: 8. The CDR3 consists of 16 residues.

V gene TRBV11-2 combines with J gene TRBJ2-4; a possible D gene is TRBD2 (5 bases). Trimming took off 2 bases at V and 8 bases at J, with 16 bases between the two ends. CDR3 length: 15 residues. Germline V gives CDR1 SGHAT, CDR2 FQNNGV. CDR3 DNA: TGTGCCAGCAGCTTAAGTCCCACCCTGGGAGACATTCAGTACTTC. It specifies CASSLSPTLGDIQYF.

The chain employs TRBV7-9 and TRBJ2-5; the D gene is possibly TRBD2 (6 bases). The end of the DNA is better explained by TRBJ2-7, so the J call may be wrong. The germline CDR1 and CDR2 sequences are SEHNR and FQNEAQ (reference sequence). This CDR3 has 14 amino acids. The CDR3 DNA is TGTGCCAGCAGCTTAAGGGAGGTAAAAAACGAGCAGTACTTC. It is translated as CASSLREVKNEQYF.

The chain uses TRBV5-5 and TRBJ1-5, with D perhaps TRBD1 (5 bases). The length of the CDR3 is 15 residues. Germline loops: CDR1 SGHKS, CDR2 YYEKEE (reference sequence). With 1 base removed from V and 2 bases from J, the gap between germline ends came to 10 bases. The CDR3 DNA is TGTGCCAGCAGCTTGTTAGGGGTTGGCAATCAGCCCCAGCATTTT. It encodes CASSLLGVGNQPQHF.

The rearrangement uses TRBV18 and TRBJ2-7; 8 nucleotides match TRBD1. This CDR3 has 14 residues. The germline CDR1 and CDR2 sequences are KGHSH and LQKENI. Losses at the gene ends were 3 bases for V and 5 bases for J; bases not matched to a gene: 6. The CDR3 DNA reads as TGTGCCAGCTCACCTCGACAGGGGTTCGACGAGCAGTACTTC. Amino acid sequence: CASSPRQGFDEQYF. Variable domain in full (rest from reference TRBV18 and TRBJ2-7): NAGVMQNPRHLVRRRGQEARLRCSPMKGHSHVYWYRQLPEEGLKFMVYLQKENIIDESGMPKERFSAEFPKEGPSILRIQQVVRGDSAAYFCASSPRQGFDEQYFGPGTRLTVT.

The chain links TRBV15 to TRBJ1-2; no clear D gene. This CDR3 region has 15 residues. The germline gives CDR1 LNHNV, CDR2 YYDKDF (reference sequence). Trimming shortened V by 0 bases and J by 1 base, and 9 bases separated the two germline ends. DNA of the CDR3: TGTGCCACCAGCAGAGAGCGGGCGGGTAACTATGGCTACACCTTC. Translation gives CATSRERAGNYGYTF.

This clone was seen more than once but under ten times. This sequence joins TRBV11-3 and TRBJ2-1; the D is unclear. The CDR3 covers 17 residues. The ends were cut back, 3 bases at V and 8 bases at J, with 23 bases in the middle. Germline CDR1 SGHNT, CDR2 YENEEA. CDR3 nucleotide sequence: TGTGCCAGCAGCTTCGTCCCAGCATGGGTATCGGCGGATGAGCAGTTCTTC. Translated, it gives CASSFVPAWVSADEQFF.

This chain joins TRBV10-2 and TRBJ2-4; a possible D gene is TRBD1 (6 bases). Per germline, CDR1 WSHSY and CDR2 SAAADI. V lost 2 bases and J lost 6, with 11 bases in between. This CDR3 comprises 14 residues. DNA for the CDR3: TGCGCCAGCAGTGAGGCAGGGGCTGGAAACATTCAGTACTTC. It yields the protein CASSEAGAGNIQYF.

The chain combines TRBV5-1 with TRBJ2-7; possibly TRBD1 for D (7 bases). Germline-derived CDR1 and CDR2 are SGHRS and YFSETQ. Trimming removed 4 bases from V and 7 bases from J, with 18 bases in between. This CDR3 is 14 amino acids long. Written as DNA, the CDR3 is TGCGCCAGCAGCGAGGTGACAGGGAGGTGGGAGCAGTACTTC. Translated: CASSEVTGRWEQYF.

The V and J genes are TRBV7-2 and TRBJ2-1, with 9 nucleotides matching TRBD1. Germline V gene data show CDR1 as SGHTA and CDR2 as FQGNSA. V was pared by 1 base and J by 12 bases, with 16 bases of the junction left unmatched. This CDR3 has 17 residues. CDR3 loop: CASSLVRSAGQGMGQFF. The CDR3 DNA follows: TGTGCCAGCAGCTTAGTAAGAAGCGCGGGACAGGGAATGGGGCAGTTCTTC.